This TCR beta chain was identified in a study of high-grade serous ovarian cancer treatment subgroups. This CDR3 has 15 residues. The germline gives CDR1 SGHAT, CDR2 FQNNGV. V was pared by 5 bases and J by 12 bases, with 12 bases of the junction left unmatched. Sequencing was performed with immunoSEQ multiplex PCR; in TCRdb, only in-frame clones are kept and a portion is missing. Among about 9,000 clones listed, more than 70% were seen once. The tumor samples were collected prior to definitive surgery or chemotherapy. The table lists this clone with a count of one. This TCR was sampled from a human donor with high-grade serous ovarian cancer. Sequenced: tumor tissue. V and J are TRBV11-2 and TRBJ1-4; 10 positions match TRBD1. Written as DNA, the CDR3 is TGTGCCAGCAGCCGGACGGGGCCGGGACAGGGGCAACTGTTTTTT. This codes for CASSRTGPGQGQLFF.